These T cell receptor beta chains were read from a single sample in a study of blood T cell repertoires in COVID-19. Assay used: immunoSEQ multiplex PCR; TCRdb lists only in-frame clones, some missing. The sample records fewer than 150,000 clones, around 78% being singletons. Sequenced input: peripheral blood. Receptors originate from a man in his 70s with acute or convalescent COVID-19. Both conserved end residues are trimmed from each CDR3.

j_call v_call cdr3_aa
TRBJ1-1 TRBV9 ASSVAGQLNTEAF
TRBJ1-2 TRBV29-1 SVSQSNYGYT
TRBJ1-3 TRBV12-2 ASRSLKAGSCSGNTIY
TRBJ1-5 TRBV5-6 ASSLKQGFQPQH
TRBJ1-1 TRBV2 ASSGQGARTEAF
TRBJ1-3 TRBV3-1/TRBV3-2 ASSQAGGGGNTIY
TRBJ2-3 TRBV10-3 AISGSGTGKTDTQY
TRBJ1-4 TRBV25-1 ASKRTGREKLF
TRBJ1-3 TRBV16 ASSPGQPSSGNTIY
TRBJ2-1 TRBV9 ASSVERGGYNEQF
TRBJ1-1 TRBV5-1 ASSLDRVWAF
TRBJ2-7 TRBV6-2/TRBV6-3 ASSYYSGLLEQY
TRBJ1-2 TRBV7-3 ASSLGGVQGYT
TRBJ1-1 TRBV28 ASSRQEGAF
TRBJ1-1 TRBV2 ARGEGGVTEAF
TRBJ2-4 TRBV20-1 SAGGQLIQY
TRBJ2-3 TRBV19 ASSIEQGTDTQY
TRBJ2-5 TRBV6-2/TRBV6-3 ASSDRGGGETQY
TRBJ1-1 TRBV30 AWRGALRATEAF
TRBJ1-5 TRBV27 ASSRGAGTNQPQH
TRBJ1-1 TRBV7-7 ASSLVRGSGVRITEAF
TRBJ2-2 TRBV30 AWRTGTTGELF
TRBJ1-1 TRBV27 ASSSPGQNTEAF
TRBJ1-2 TRBV9 ASSRTGGFGYT
TRBJ2-7 TRBV5-1 ASSPSTGWEQY